This T cell receptor (beta chain) was recorded in a study of cytomegalovirus exposure and HLA in healthy donors. The germline V gene has CDR1 KGHSH and CDR2 LQKENI. The V gene end was trimmed by 3 bases and the J gene end by 7 bases; junction bases not matched to a gene: 9. The CDR3 covers 14 residues. TCRdb's copy holds only in-frame clones and misses some; the assay was immunoSEQ multiplex PCR. The repertoire has about 140,000 clones, 94% of them found once; the top ten carry 1.5% to 2%. The source is a man between 18 and 29 years old in good health and CMV-seropositive. J is TRBJ2-7 and V is TRBV18; 7 bases align to TRBD2. The material sequenced was PBMCs. The CDR3 loop reads CASSPAAGESEQYF. The CDR3 nucleotides are TGTGCCAGCTCACCCGCCGCGGGAGAGAGTGAGCAGTACTTC.